A single sample is the source of the 18 T cell receptor beta chains below, sequenced in a study of blood T cell repertoires in COVID-19. Data came from immunoSEQ multiplex PCR; TCRdb stores just in-frame clones and leaves some out. The profile shows some 78,000 clones, 86% of them singletons. Source material: peripheral blood. The receptors shown here come from a man in his forties or fifties with active or convalescent COVID-19.

This clone turned up a few times. The rearrangement links TRBV19 to TRBJ1-5; 10 nucleotides align to TRBD1. V gave up 5 bases and J gave up 11 bases; unmatched junction bases: 12. Germline V gene lookup returns CDR1 LNHDA and CDR2 SQIVND (reference sequence). The CDR3 is 15 residues long. CDR3 bases: TGTGCCAGTAGTGAGACAGGGGGCGCGTTTAGGTCCCAGCATTTT. Its protein product is CASSETGGAFRSQHF.

This chain uses TRBV6-5 with TRBJ1-2, with D possibly TRBD1 on 6 matching bases. CDR3 length equals 15 residues. V was pared by 6 bases and J by 8 bases, with 22 bases between. CDR1 is MNHEY and CDR2 is SVGAGI in the germline V gene. The CDR3 reads CASREDSRGGGGYTF. CDR3 sequence (DNA): TGTGCCAGCAGGGAGGACAGCCGAGGGGGGGGCGGCTACACCTTC.

This clone appeared a few times. This sequence joins TRBV7-9 and TRBJ2-7, with 8 bases fitting TRBD1. The germline CDR1 and CDR2 sequences are SEHNR and FQNEAQ (reference sequence). There are 15 residues in the CDR3. V lost 0 bases, J lost 3 bases, and 4 bases stayed unmatched. The DNA for the CDR3 is TGTGCCAGCAGCTTAGCCTTCGGACAGGGCTACGAGCAGTACTTC. This sequence encodes CASSLAFGQGYEQYF.

The J gene is TRBJ2-3, the V gene TRBV6-5, with 7 bases that match TRBD2. The CDR3 covers 14 residues. CDR1 is MNHEY and CDR2 is SVGAGI in the germline V gene. CDR3 bases: TGTGCTCACGCCCGGGACTCGGGGGGAGATACGCAGTATTTT. It encodes CAHARDSGGDTQYF.

This chain connects TRBV2 to TRBJ2-6; TRBD1 matches at 8 bases. The V segment lost 8 bases and the J segment 2 bases; nucleotides outside the gene matches: 11. CDR1 SNHLY and CDR2 FYNNEI come from the germline V gene. The CDR3 has 17 residues. The CDR3 protein is CASSRQGTFTGANVLTF. The CDR3, as DNA: TGTGCCAGCTCTAGACAGGGGACTTTTACTGGGGCCAACGTCCTGACTTTC.

The rearrangement joins TRBV7-2 to TRBJ2-3; 8 bases fit TRBD1. The V segment lost 6 bases and the J segment 2 bases; nucleotides outside the gene matches: 10. The CDR3 runs to 16 residues. Germline CDR1 reads SGHTA; CDR2 reads FQGNSA. The CDR3 nucleotides are TGTGCCAGCAGAAAACAGGGGGGAATGAACACAGATACGCAGTATTTT. It translates to CASRKQGGMNTDTQYF.

This chain connects TRBV12-3 or TRBV12-4 to TRBJ2-2; D is undetermined. The CDR3 sequence is 11 residues long. V shed 5 bases and J shed 8 bases, with 6 bases lying between them. CDR3 DNA sequence: TGTGCCAGCAGTCCTATGGGGGAGCTGTTTTTT. Translation: CASSPMGELFF.

This chain connects TRBV23-1 to TRBJ2-3; D is possibly TRBD2 (6 bases). TRBV23-1 is labeled an ORF, and its function is uncertain. The CDR3 contains 19 residues. V lost 0 bases and J lost 4, with 23 bases in between. The CDR3 sequence: CASSQSTFSTGVGADTQYF. CDR3 bases: TGCGCCAGCAGTCAATCGACCTTTAGTACGGGAGTTGGTGCAGATACGCAGTATTTT.

The chain combines TRBV3-1 (or the pseudogene TRBV3-2) with TRBJ2-3; D call uncertain. CDR1 is LGHDT, CDR2 YNNKEL, per germline (reference sequence). This CDR3 is 15 amino acids long. V was cut by 4 bases and J by 3 bases, with 14 bases left in between. The chain's CDR3 is CASSLVSRFTDTQYF. DNA of the CDR3: TGTGCCAGCAGCCTAGTCTCCCGATTTACAGATACGCAGTATTTT.

The V gene is TRBV5-4, the J gene TRBJ1-2; D call uncertain. Germline CDR1 reads SGHNT; CDR2 reads YYREEE (reference sequence). There are 15 residues in the CDR3. V lost 4 bases and J lost 4, with 17 bases in between. The CDR3 loop is CASSRDSAPGYGYTF. DNA for the CDR3: TGTGCCAGCAGCCGGGATTCCGCCCCCGGCTATGGCTACACCTTC.

The rearrangement links TRBV5-1 to TRBJ2-1; 13 bases map to TRBD2. V lost 0 bases, J lost 9 bases, and 3 bases stayed unmatched. Germline V CDR1 and CDR2: SGHRS, YFSETQ. There are 15 residues in the CDR3. CDR3 in DNA: TGCGCCAGCAGCTTGGCAACTAGCGGGGGGGTTGAGCAGTTCTTC. This codes for CASSLATSGGVEQFF.

This clone occurred once. The CDR3 spells CATHTPPYEQYF. CDR3 coding DNA: TGTGCCACCCACACACCCCCCTACGAGCAGTACTTC. The genes are TRBV24-1 and TRBJ2-7, with D hard to call. The CDR3 covers 12 residues. Germline lookup yields CDR1 KGHDR and CDR2 SFDVKD. V was trimmed by 9 bases and J by 2 bases, leaving 10 bases between them.

The V and J genes are TRBV5-1 and TRBJ2-5, with a tentative D call TRBD2 (6 bases). Trimming removed 2 bases at V and 5 bases at J, with 7 bases between. The CDR3 runs to 12 residues. Germline V gene lookup returns CDR1 SGHRS and CDR2 YFSETQ. CDR3 protein: CASSFGGETQYF. The CDR3, as DNA: TGCGCCAGCAGCTTCGGAGGGGAGACCCAGTACTTC.

The V call is TRBV6-5, the J call TRBJ2-3; 11 positions agree with TRBD1. Germline CDR1 is MNHEY and CDR2 is SVGAGI. The CDR3 sequence is 14 residues long. With 6 bases clipped from V and 5 bases from J, the junction kept 4 bases outside the gene matches. The CDR3 bases are TGTGCCAGCAGCCCGGACAGGGGGCGAGATACGCAGTATTTT. It translates to CASSPDRGRDTQYF.

Here the CDR3 reads CASSQVGHVKNIQYF. The CDR3 nucleotides read TGCGCCAGCAGCCAAGTGGGGCATGTCAAAAACATTCAGTACTTC. J is TRBJ2-4 and V is TRBV4-1, with D possibly matching TRBD1 (5 bases). The CDR3 is made up of 15 amino acids. CDR1 is MGHRA and CDR2 is YSYEKL in the germline V gene. The ends were cut back, 1 base at V and 3 bases at J, with 10 bases in the middle.

The genes are TRBV5-4 and TRBJ2-2; tentatively, D is TRBD1 (6 bases). Germline V lookup: CDR1 SGHNT, CDR2 YYREEE (reference sequence). V dropped 4 bases and J dropped 8 bases, with 24 bases sitting between them. CDR3 length: 17 amino acids. The CDR3 DNA follows: TGTGCCAGCAGCCCCCGTGGGCCAGCCATAACAGGGGGGGAGCTGTTTTTT. Its translation: CASSPRGPAITGGELFF.

The CDR3 region is CASSPTGGSGTQYF. The DNA for the CDR3 is TGTGCCAGCAGCCCGACAGGGGGTAGCGGTACGCAGTATTTT. The J gene is TRBJ2-3, the V gene TRBV7-2; 9 nucleotides align to TRBD1. Germline CDR1 SGHTA, CDR2 FQGNSA. V was clipped by 5 bases and J by 8 bases; unmatched bases: 8. The CDR3 extends over 14 amino acids.

The chain combines TRBV6-2 or TRBV6-3 with TRBJ2-2; no clear D. The CDR3 is 15 amino acids. V was trimmed by 6 bases and J by 1 base, leaving 12 bases between them. CDR1 is MNHEY and CDR2 is SVGEGT in the germline V gene. The CDR3 spells CASSERVGNTGELFF. CDR3 sequence (DNA): TGTGCCAGCAGCGAACGGGTGGGGAACACCGGGGAGCTGTTTTTT.